These 20 T cell receptor beta chains were sequenced from one sample in a study of blood T cell repertoires in COVID-19. Assay: immunoSEQ multiplex PCR; the TCRdb copy retains only in-frame clones and omits some. Of roughly 150,000 clones listed, about 83% are singletons. Material: peripheral blood. These TCRs come from a man between 65 and 80 years old who had recovered from COVID-19.

The chain employs TRBV27 and TRBJ1-5, with D uncertain. Germline V gene lookup returns CDR1 MNHEY and CDR2 SMNVEV (reference sequence). The CDR3 sequence is 14 residues long. Trimming cost V 6 bases and J 3 bases, with 12 bases left between them. CDR3 in DNA: TGTGCCAGCAGACCCTTCCAGGTCAATCAGCCCCAGCATTTT. Translated: CASRPFQVNQPQHF.

The table lists this clone with a few counts. The chain recombines TRBV7-6 with TRBJ2-2; D possibly corresponds to TRBD2 (6 bases). This CDR3 spans 16 amino acids. Germline V gene data show CDR1 as SGHVS and CDR2 as FNYEAQ. Trimming removed 1 base from V and 4 bases from J, with 13 bases in between. For the CDR3, the DNA is TGTGCCAGCAGCTTAGTTCACGTGGGGGGCACCGGGGAGCTGTTTTTT. This codes for CASSLVHVGGTGELFF.

The V call is TRBV7-2, the J call TRBJ2-7, with D possibly TRBD2 on 6 matching bases. The CDR3 has 15 residues. The V end was cut by 5 bases, the J end by 2 bases, with 16 bases between. The germline V gene encodes CDR1 SGHTA and CDR2 FQGNSA. The CDR3 DNA reads as TGTGCCAGCAGCGGGGGGAGGCGGACCGCCTACGAGCAGTACTTC. Its translation: CASSGGRRTAYEQYF.

CDR3 DNA: TGTGCCAGCAGCAAGGGACAGGGGGCTTCTAATTCACCCCTCCACTTT. Its translation: CASSKGQGASNSPLHF. The rearrangement joins TRBV7-4 to TRBJ1-6; the match to TRBD1 covers 12 bases. The ends lost 5 bases at V and 6 bases at J; junction bases unmatched: 5. Looked up from germline, CDR1 is SGHVT and CDR2 is SQSDAQ. CDR3 length: 16 amino acids.

The chain carries TRBV4-2 and TRBJ2-1; TRBD2 agrees at 9 bases. The CDR3 spans 16 residues. The V and J ends lost 0 bases and 5 bases, in that order; junction bases with no gene match: 5. CDR1 and CDR2 from the germline V gene are LGHNA and YNFKEQ. The CDR3: CASSQDPSGGNNEQFF. CDR3 in DNA: TGTGCCAGCAGCCAAGATCCCAGCGGGGGGAACAATGAGCAGTTCTTC.

V usage is TRBV5-4 and J usage is TRBJ2-5; D might be TRBD1 (5 bases). Deletions cut 1 base from V and 2 bases from J, with 9 bases between. Germline V CDR1 and CDR2: SGHNT, YYREEE (reference sequence). CDR3 length equals 14 residues. CDR3 coding DNA: TGTGCCAGCAGCTTGTGGACAACTCAAGAGACCCAGTACTTC. The encoded protein is CASSLWTTQETQYF.

This clone has just a few counts. V usage is TRBV19 and J usage is TRBJ1-5; D call uncertain. Trimming took off 5 bases at V and 9 bases at J, with 14 bases between the two ends. The germline V gene has CDR1 LNHDA and CDR2 SQIVND (reference sequence). This CDR3 contains 13 residues. CDR3 region: CASSQPTPGPQHF. The CDR3 region has the DNA TGTGCCAGTAGTCAACCCACTCCGGGGCCCCAGCATTTT.

The chain has TRBV14 and TRBJ1-1; TRBD1 is a possible D gene (5 bases). This CDR3 contains 14 residues. V was clipped by 0 bases and J by 5 bases, with 10 bases between them. Germline values: CDR1 SGHDN, CDR2 FVKESK. CDR3 loop: CASSQDFGGTEAFF. Here the CDR3 DNA reads TGTGCCAGCAGCCAAGATTTCGGGGGGACTGAAGCTTTCTTT.

CDR3 nucleotide sequence: TGTGCCAGCAGGTCCCTGAGCGGGGGATGGAATGAGCAGTTCTTC. Translation: CASRSLSGGWNEQFF. The rearrangement links TRBV6-5 to TRBJ2-1; 8 bases agree with TRBD2. The CDR3 contains 15 residues. CDR1 and CDR2 from the germline V gene are MNHEY and SVGAGI. The V gene end was trimmed by 6 bases and the J gene end by 7 bases; junction bases not matched to a gene: 11.

The chain couples TRBV19 to TRBJ1-5, with 9 nucleotides matching TRBD1. This CDR3 spans 14 amino acids. CDR1 LNHDA and CDR2 SQIVND come from the germline V gene (reference sequence). Unmatched junction bases numbered 7, after V lost 6 bases and J lost 7 bases. The CDR3 DNA is TGTGCCAGTAGACAGGGGGCGCAAACCCAGCCCCAGCATTTT. Residues: CASRQGAQTQPQHF.

The chain employs TRBV6-5 and TRBJ1-5; TRBD1 matches 7 bases. Per germline, CDR1 MNHEY and CDR2 SVGAGI. The CDR3 extends over 15 amino acids. V trimming: 4 bases; J trimming: 1 base; junction bases outside the gene matches: 4. CDR3 loop: CASSSDRSSNQPQHF. The CDR3 nucleotides read TGTGCCAGCAGTTCGGACAGGTCGAGCAATCAGCCCCAGCATTTT.

The chain uses TRBV10-3 and TRBJ2-7; TRBD1 matches 9 bases. V was pared by 6 bases and J by 5 bases, with 8 bases of the junction left unmatched. This CDR3 contains 14 residues. Germline V lookup: CDR1 ENHRY, CDR2 SYGVKD. CDR3 residues: CAISLQGAKDEQYF. The CDR3 DNA reads TGTGCCATCAGCCTACAGGGGGCTAAAGACGAGCAGTACTTC.

The chain has TRBV7-2 and TRBJ2-3; 12 bases match TRBD2. CDR1 and CDR2 (germline): SGHTA, FQGNSA. V lost 0 bases, J lost 6 bases, and 4 bases stayed unmatched. The CDR3 is 16 residues long. The CDR3 spells CASSLAGTSGLDTQYF. For the CDR3, the DNA is TGTGCCAGCAGCTTAGCGGGGACTAGCGGGCTCGATACGCAGTATTTT.

V gene TRBV19 combines with J gene TRBJ2-1; D is possibly TRBD2 (6 bases). The V end lost 4 bases, the J end lost 4 bases, and 26 bases lay between the germline ends. Germline V lookup: CDR1 LNHDA, CDR2 SQIVND (reference sequence). This CDR3 has 19 amino acids. In DNA form, the CDR3 reads TGTGCCAGTAGTACCCTATACGGGACTTTGCCTTCCGGTTACAATGAGCAGTTCTTC. Protein sequence: CASSTLYGTLPSGYNEQFF. The full variable domain, rest sourced from reference TRBV19 and TRBJ2-1, is DGGITQSPKYLFRKEGQNVTLSCEQNLNHDAMYWYRQDPGQGLRLIYYSQIVNDFQKGDIAEGYSVSREKKESFPLTVTSAQKNPTAFYLCASSTLYGTLPSGYNEQFFGPGTRLTVL.

The chain recombines TRBV3-1 (or the pseudogene TRBV3-2) with TRBJ1-2; TRBD1 aligns across 8 bases. In germline, CDR1 is LGHDT, CDR2 YNNKEL (reference sequence). The CDR3 is made up of 16 amino acids. V gave up 0 bases and J gave up 7 bases; unmatched junction bases: 10. This chain's CDR3 is CASSQELGQGSPGYTF. In DNA, the CDR3 is TGTGCCAGCAGCCAAGAGTTAGGACAGGGAAGCCCTGGCTACACCTTC.

This rearrangement joins TRBV24-1 to TRBJ1-2, with D possibly being TRBD1 (6 bases). The CDR3 is 12 residues long. Between the trimmed V and J ends, which lost 4 bases and 8 bases, there was a span of 10 bases. Germline CDR1 reads KGHDR; CDR2 reads SFDVKD. The DNA for the CDR3 is TGTGCCACCAGTGAAGTGGACAGCGGCTACACCTTC. Translated: CATSEVDSGYTF.

V is TRBV3-1 (or the pseudogene TRBV3-2) and J is TRBJ2-3, with D possibly being TRBD2 (6 bases). The CDR3 totals 15 residues. V was shortened by 4 bases and J by 1 base, with 12 bases between the two germline ends. The germline CDR1 and CDR2 sequences are LGHDT and YNNKEL (reference sequence). CDR3 nucleotide sequence: TGTGCCAGCAGCCCCTTGGGCGGGGGCACAGATACGCAGTATTTT. It yields the protein CASSPLGGGTDTQYF.

This clone was picked up one time. CDR3 sequence: CASSLGTGTGIYEQYF. The CDR3 region has the DNA TGCGCCAGCAGCTTGGGGACCGGGACAGGGATCTACGAGCAGTACTTC. This chain links TRBV5-1 with TRBJ2-7; TRBD1 agrees at 9 bases. With 0 bases clipped from V and 3 bases from J, the junction kept 7 bases outside the gene matches. In germline, CDR1 is SGHRS, CDR2 YFSETQ. The CDR3 has 16 residues.

Remarks on this clone: Other DNA sequences in the sample encode the same CDR3. The rearrangement joins TRBV29-1 to TRBJ2-6, with D possibly TRBD1 on 6 matching bases. Trimming cost V 6 bases and J 2 bases, with 8 bases left between them. CDR1 SQVTM and CDR2 ANQGSEA come from the germline V gene. The CDR3 is 13 amino acids. For the CDR3, the DNA is TGCAGCGTACAGGGTGCTGGGGCCAACGTCCTGACTTTC. Residues: CSVQGAGANVLTF.

This chain links TRBV3-1 (or the pseudogene TRBV3-2) with TRBJ2-2; D is unclear. V lost 5 bases, J lost 6 bases, and 4 bases lay in between. CDR1 is LGHDT, CDR2 YNNKEL, per germline (reference sequence). CDR3 length equals 11 residues. The CDR3 protein is CASSFAGELFF. The DNA of the CDR3 is TGTGCCAGCAGCTTCGCCGGGGAGCTGTTTTTT.